These T cell receptor beta chains were read from a single sample in a study of blood T cell repertoires in COVID-19. Some clones are missing from TCRdb's copy, which holds only in-frame ones; the method was immunoSEQ multiplex PCR. Altogether about 210,000 clones are present, about 83% being singletons, with the ten largest covering 7.6%. Sequencing input: peripheral blood. These receptors came from a woman between 45 and 60 years old with active or convalescent COVID-19. CDR3s leave out the opening cysteine and the closing phenylalanine or tryptophan. Each record gives: V gene, CDR3 protein.

TRBV23-1,ASSQSSKGGAGGQETQY
TRBV7-8,ASSLGVGQQYYGYT
TRBV29-1,SVEGAGRARQQY
TRBV6-5,ASSLRPAGEQY
TRBV7-2,ASSPILLGQPQH
TRBV28,ASGVGTKNQPQH
TRBV18,ASSPIPPAGGSRDTQY
TRBV9,ASSVGGTGWSETQY
TRBV28,ASSRGQGKHGYT
TRBV29-1,SVAGGMNTEAF
TRBV5-4,ASSLSQRSTYEQY
TRBV28,ASSLLGQGQF